A selection of T cell receptor beta chains follows, all from one sample in a study of PD-1 blockade in classical Hodgkin lymphoma. Measured with immunoSEQ multiplex PCR; TCRdb has only the in-frame clones, and not every one. The sample consists of about 76,000 clones, around 90% of them appearing once. The sequenced sample was peripheral blood mononuclear cells (PBMCs), obtained at baseline. These receptors were collected from a human donor with classical Hodgkin lymphoma. The CDR3 runs from the conserved cysteine through the conserved F or W. A D gene is named only where the DNA matches it firmly. Clone size is shown for a subset of rows, as once, few, many or a class of expanded clone.

CDR3 DNA	CDR3 protein	V gene	J gene	clone size	D gene
TGCGCCAGCAGCTTCCAAGAGACCCAGTACTTC	CASSFQETQYF	TRBV5-1	TRBJ2-5	-	-
TGTGCCTGGAGTACAGGGGCCTATGGCTACACCTTC	CAWSTGAYGYTF	TRBV30	TRBJ1-2	once	TRBD1
TGTGCCAGCAGTTCTCCGTACCAAGAGACCCAGTACTTC	CASSSPYQETQYF	TRBV27	TRBJ2-5	-	-
TGTGCCAGCAGTTTCCTCGGACAGGGGCTAAGTGAAAAACTGTTTTTT	CASSFLGQGLSEKLFF	TRBV27	TRBJ1-4	few	TRBD1
TGTGCCAGCAGTGGGTCCGGGGGCAGGAACACTGAAGCTTTCTTT	CASSGSGGRNTEAFF	TRBV7-2	TRBJ1-1	once	-
TGTGCCAGCAGTTTAGGGGTTAGCAATGAGCAGTTCTTC	CASSLGVSNEQFF	TRBV27	TRBJ2-1	-	-
TGCGCCAGCGGTCACGGGGGGATGAGTGACGAGCAGTACTTC	CASGHGGMSDEQYF	TRBV5-1	TRBJ2-7	-	TRBD2
TGTGCCACCGTTAGACTGTATTACGAGCAGTACTTC	CATVRLYYEQYF	TRBV6-1	TRBJ2-7	-	-
TGTGCCAGTAGTATAGATCTCGGCCCCTACGAGCAGTACTTC	CASSIDLGPYEQYF	TRBV19	TRBJ2-7	-	-
TGTGCCAGCAGCTATGACTCAGGGCTGTTGACTAATGAAAAACTGTTTTTT	CASSYDSGLLTNEKLFF	TRBV9	TRBJ1-4	-	-
TGTGCCAGTAGTATAGACGGGAACGGGGAGCTGTTTTTT	CASSIDGNGELFF	TRBV19	TRBJ2-2	-	-
TGCAGCGTTGTGGGGGTAAACACTGAAGCTTTCTTT	CSVVGVNTEAFF	TRBV29-1	TRBJ1-1	few	-
TGTGCCAGCAGTGCACCAGGGGGCGGTGATTCCGGGGAGCTGTTTTTT	CASSAPGGGDSGELFF	TRBV28	TRBJ2-2	-	TRBD1